These T cell receptor beta chains were read from a single sample in a study of blood T cell repertoires in COVID-19. This table comes from immunoSEQ multiplex PCR, and its TCRdb copy is limited to in-frame clones, with some not included. Here the sample spans 170,000 or so clones, approximately 84% being singletons. The sequenced material came from peripheral blood. The receptors were gathered from a young man with active or convalescent COVID-19. Each CDR3 is given with its conserved first and last residue. D genes are given only for firm matches. Some rows have no size entry. The others give once, few or many, or a class for an expanded clone.

D,size,J,V,CDR3
TRBD2,NA,TRBJ2-2,TRBV5-1,CASTTNDRGGNTGELFF
NA,NA,TRBJ1-3,TRBV7-9,CASSLDPGSGNTIYF
TRBD2,NA,TRBJ2-3,TRBV5-4,CASSFGTSGWDTDTQYF
TRBD1,few,TRBJ2-6,TRBV6-2/TRBV6-3,CASSWDSSLSGANVLTF
TRBD2,NA,TRBJ2-1,TRBV18,CASSPAGGRGNEQFF
TRBD1,NA,TRBJ2-1,TRBV11-2,CASSLVQGNEQFF
NA,NA,TRBJ2-2,TRBV25-1,CASSDIQGRHGGELFF
NA,NA,TRBJ2-3,TRBV6-1,CASSEGWRADTQYF
TRBD1,NA,TRBJ1-5,TRBV29-1,CSVGQGKDQPQHF
NA,NA,TRBJ1-1,TRBV11-2,CATKNVPTVNTEAFF
TRBD1,NA,TRBJ1-1,TRBV13,CASSITGEEAFF
TRBD1,NA,TRBJ2-7,TRBV28,CASKELGTGSYEQYF
NA,NA,TRBJ2-7,TRBV5-1,CASSYGDRLFSYEQYF
TRBD2,NA,TRBJ2-7,TRBV7-9,CASSLDQSGVISYEQYF
NA,once,TRBJ1-2,TRBV18,CASSGGDRYTF
TRBD2,NA,TRBJ2-1,TRBV7-2,CASSLRTSGRGEQFF
TRBD1,NA,TRBJ1-2,TRBV29-1,CSVEVPPGQGAVYGYTF
TRBD2,NA,TRBJ2-1,TRBV7-9,CASSFASGRANEQFF
TRBD2,once,TRBJ2-5,TRBV5-1,CASSRRTSGGFQETQYF
NA,once,TRBJ2-3,TRBV5-8,CASSFPGFGDTQYF
TRBD2,NA,TRBJ2-7,TRBV30,CACRPGLAGIYEQYF
NA,NA,TRBJ2-5,TRBV18,CASSTQEGAETQYF
TRBD1,NA,TRBJ1-5,TRBV18,CASSPTTGANQPQHF
NA,NA,TRBJ2-7,TRBV7-3,CASSLRHASYEQYF
NA,few,TRBJ1-2,TRBV7-9,CASSFTWGTMNYGYTF
NA,NA,TRBJ1-3,TRBV10-3,CAISENRVTDGNTIYF
NA,NA,TRBJ1-6,TRBV7-6,CASSLGPRGSPLHF
NA,NA,TRBJ1-5,TRBV6-5,CAEQDSNQPQHF
TRBD1,NA,TRBJ2-7,TRBV4-2,CASSGGGQGHEQYF
NA,NA,TRBJ1-1,TRBV25-1,CASSDPPQGAFF